Below are 27 T cell receptor beta chains sequenced from a single sample in a study of shared clonotypes between healthy human individuals. Produced via immunoSEQ multiplex PCR; TCRdb's table is partial and in-frame only. The table lists roughly 2 million clones, about 94% of them singletons. Sequenced: naive CD4+ T cells sorted from blood. This sample's subset: CD45RA+ positively selected. The receptor set was obtained from a man aged 18 to 30 in good health.

CDR3 loop: CASSPRDPPYEQYF. CDR3 sequence (DNA): TGTGCCAGCAGCCCCCGGGACCCACCCTACGAGCAGTACTTC. V usage is TRBV5-6 and J usage is TRBJ2-7; D might be TRBD1 or TRBD2, each matching 5 bases. The CDR3 is 14 amino acids. From germline, CDR1 is SGHDT and CDR2 YYEEEE. Deletions cut 4 bases from V and 2 bases from J, with 13 bases between.

The V and J genes are TRBV19 and TRBJ1-2; no clear D gene. Germline V gene lookup returns CDR1 LNHDA and CDR2 SQIVND (reference sequence). V lost 6 bases and J 4 bases, leaving 12 bases between the germline ends. CDR3 size: 13 residues. The chain's CDR3 is CASSPLESYGYTF. In DNA form, the CDR3 reads TGTGCCAGTAGCCCCCTAGAATCCTATGGCTACACCTTC.

The chain recombines TRBV18 with TRBJ2-3, with 8 bases aligning to TRBD2. Germline CDR1 KGHSH, CDR2 LQKENI. The V gene end was trimmed by 3 bases and the J gene end by 4 bases; junction bases not matched to a gene: 12. The length of the CDR3 is 17 residues. DNA for the CDR3: TGTGCCAGCTCACCGACCGTTAGCGGGGATGGGGCAGATACGCAGTATTTT. Its protein product is CASSPTVSGDGADTQYF.

The rearrangement joins TRBV19 to TRBJ1-4; D not certain. The V end was cut by 3 bases, the J end by 4 bases, with 12 bases between. Germline lookup yields CDR1 LNHDA and CDR2 SQIVND (reference sequence). The CDR3 runs 15 residues. The CDR3 DNA reads TGTGCCAGTAGTATCGATGGGGTTTATAATGAAAAACTGTTTTTT. Translated, it gives CASSIDGVYNEKLFF.

The CDR3 is CASSLTGFQSPLHF. The CDR3 nucleotides are TGTGCCAGCAGCTTGACAGGGTTTCAATCACCCCTCCACTTT. V and J are TRBV21-1 and TRBJ1-6; TRBD1 reflects the table's D call only, with no check against the DNA. TRBV21-1 represents a pseudogene. This CDR3 has 14 amino acids.

This clone appeared a single time. The V call is TRBV7-2, the J call TRBJ2-3; TRBD2 is a possible D gene (6 bases). This CDR3 is built from 13 residues. The germline V gene has CDR1 SGHTA and CDR2 FQGNSA. The V and J ends lost 8 bases and 6 bases respectively, with 15 bases between them. Here the CDR3 DNA reads TGTGCCAGCCTGCGGGGTGGCGGGGATACGCAGTATTTT. Amino acid sequence: CASLRGGGDTQYF.

This chain links TRBV10-3 with TRBJ2-7; D remains ambiguous. Germline CDR1 reads ENHRY; CDR2 reads SYGVKD. This CDR3 region has 13 residues. V was trimmed by 4 bases and J by 2 bases, leaving 9 bases between them. The CDR3 region has the DNA TGTGCCATCAGTGCCTATAGGGCCTACGAGCAGTACTTC. It yields the protein CAISAYRAYEQYF.

This chain links TRBV5-1 with TRBJ1-2, with D possibly matching TRBD1 (6 bases). Germline CDR1 and CDR2: SGHRS and YFSETQ. The CDR3 contains 16 residues. V was shortened by 0 bases and J by 4 bases, with 16 bases between the two germline ends. The CDR3 is CASSLAAGASGYGYTF. As DNA, the CDR3 is TGCGCCAGCAGCTTGGCCGCGGGGGCGTCCGGCTATGGCTACACCTTC.

This chain links TRBV27 with TRBJ2-1; 9 bases agree with TRBD1. Losses at the gene ends were 0 bases for V and 4 bases for J; bases not matched to a gene: 4. The CDR3 consists of 16 residues. The germline V gene has CDR1 MNHEY and CDR2 SMNVEV (reference sequence). DNA of the CDR3: TGTGCCAGCAGTTTATCAGCGACAGGGGGGTACAATGAGCAGTTCTTC. It codes for CASSLSATGGYNEQFF.

CDR3 residues: CASSPLRELYNSPLHF. CDR3 coding DNA: TGTGCCAGCTCACCCCTACGAGAGCTCTATAATTCACCCCTCCACTTT. The chain couples TRBV18 to TRBJ1-6; D not certain. CDR1 and CDR2 from the germline V gene are KGHSH and LQKENI. There are 16 residues in the CDR3. Trimming left V 3 bases short and J 3 bases short, with 12 bases between.

The V and J genes are TRBV7-8 and TRBJ1-1; the D is unclear. Germline V gene sequence: CDR1 SGHVS, CDR2 FQNEAQ. V lost 3 bases and J lost 0, with 14 bases in between. The CDR3 runs to 16 residues. The CDR3 here is CASSLGPNLVNTEAFF. Here the CDR3 DNA reads TGTGCCAGCAGCTTGGGCCCCAACCTGGTGAACACTGAAGCTTTCTTT.

The rearrangement uses TRBV10-3 and TRBJ2-1; 9 bases align to TRBD1. Germline-derived CDR1 and CDR2 are ENHRY and SYGVKD. This CDR3 comprises 13 residues. After removal of 8 bases from V and 7 bases from J, the junction contained 6 bases not matched to a gene. As DNA, the CDR3 is TGTGCCATCCGGGACAGGGAAACGAATGAGCAGTTCTTC. It yields the protein CAIRDRETNEQFF.

The J gene is TRBJ2-3, the V gene TRBV9; a weak D match, TRBD1 (6 bases). Germline V gene sequence: CDR1 SGDLS, CDR2 YYNGEE. With 4 bases removed from V and 6 bases from J, the gap between germline ends came to 15 bases. The CDR3 runs to 14 residues. CDR3 protein: CASSLGQGSDTQYF. DNA of the CDR3: TGTGCCAGCAGCCTCGGTCAGGGGAGTGATACGCAGTATTTT.

V usage is TRBV4-3 and J usage is TRBJ2-7, with 14 bases aligning to TRBD2. The CDR3 contains 18 residues. J lost 6 bases, V lost 3 bases, and 13 bases had no gene match. Germline loops: CDR1 LGHNA, CDR2 YSLEER. For the CDR3, the DNA is TGCGCCAGCAGCCAGAATCCCTTAGGGACTAGCGGGAGAAGCGAGCAGTACTTC. It specifies CASSQNPLGTSGRSEQYF.

For this clone: This CDR3 is also generated by other DNA sequences in the sample. This chain joins TRBV5-1 and TRBJ1-3; a weak D match, TRBD1 (6 bases). Trimming left V 1 base short and J 2 bases short, with 7 bases between. CDR1 SGHRS and CDR2 YFSETQ come from the germline V gene. The CDR3 covers 14 residues. The CDR3 nucleotides read TGCGCCAGCAGCTTGTCAGGGGCTGGAAACACCATATATTTT. This encodes CASSLSGAGNTIYF.

V usage is TRBV4-3 and J usage is TRBJ2-3; D call uncertain. V lost 2 bases, J lost 1 base, and 16 bases lay in between. Per the germline V gene, CDR1 is LGHNA and CDR2 is YSLEER. There are 17 residues in the CDR3. The CDR3 loop reads CASSQNSLPMGTDTQYF. The CDR3 region has the DNA TGCGCCAGCAGCCAAAATTCTCTTCCTATGGGCACAGATACGCAGTATTTT.

Comment on this clone: The sample carries other DNA sequences with the same CDR3. The V call is TRBV9, the J call TRBJ2-3; the D call may be TRBD1 or TRBD2 (5 bases each). The CDR3 loop spans 15 amino acids. Germline V lookup: CDR1 SGDLS, CDR2 YYNGEE. V lost 0 bases, J lost 2 bases, and 10 bases lay in between. The CDR3 nucleotides read TGTGCCAGCAGCGTAGTCGGGGCCTCCACAGATACGCAGTATTTT. Protein: CASSVVGASTDTQYF. The full variable domain, in which reference TRBV9 and TRBJ2-3 provide the parts outside the CDR3, is DSGVTQTPKHLITATGQRVTLRCSPRSGDLSVYWYQQSLDQGLQFLIQYYNGEERAKGNILERFSAQQFPDLHSELNLSSLELGDSALYFCASSVVGASTDTQYFGPGTRLTVL.

V is TRBV19 and J is TRBJ2-4; D is tentatively TRBD1 or TRBD2 (5 bases each). The CDR3 has 16 residues. Germline V gives CDR1 LNHDA, CDR2 SQIVND (reference sequence). V gave up 6 bases and J gave up 7 bases, with 22 bases separating them. CDR3 coding DNA: TGTGCCAGTAGGCCGAGTAGTGAGGGACGCGGGAACATTCAGTACTTC. The encoded protein is CASRPSSEGRGNIQYF.

The chain has TRBV10-3 and TRBJ1-6; TRBD1 is a possible D gene (6 bases). The CDR3 length is 16 residues. Trimming shortened V by 0 bases and J by 5 bases, and 11 bases separated the two germline ends. Germline CDR1 and CDR2: ENHRY and SYGVKD. The CDR3 DNA reads TGTGCCATCAGTGAGTCTCTCCACAGGGATAATTCACCCCTCCACTTT. This sequence encodes CAISESLHRDNSPLHF.

The CDR3 spells CASSESGNTEAFF. DNA of the CDR3: TGTGCCAGCAGTGAGTCGGGGAACACTGAAGCTTTCTTT. This rearrangement joins TRBV6-4 to TRBJ1-1; no firm D call. This CDR3 contains 13 residues. Looked up from germline, CDR1 is MRHNA and CDR2 is SNTAGT. V gave up 3 bases and J gave up 1 base, with 6 bases separating them.

The chain uses TRBV19 and TRBJ2-7, with TRBD1 identical over 7 bases. The germline V gene has CDR1 LNHDA and CDR2 SQIVND (reference sequence). Trimming cost V 5 bases and J 6 bases; bases outside gene matches: 7. The CDR3 loop spans 13 amino acids. Here the CDR3 DNA reads TGTGCCAGTAGTCCTCTCGGACAGGTCGAGCAGTACTTC. This translates into CASSPLGQVEQYF.

This chain uses TRBV7-6 with TRBJ1-1; tentatively, D is TRBD1 (5 bases). Trimming pared 2 bases from V and 0 bases from J, leaving 10 bases between. In germline, CDR1 is SGHVS, CDR2 FNYEAQ. The length of the CDR3 is 15 residues. This CDR3 is CASSLSDNLNTEAFF. The CDR3 DNA follows: TGTGCCAGCAGCTTATCGGACAACTTGAACACTGAAGCTTTCTTT.

The V call is TRBV7-3, the J call TRBJ2-2; D is perhaps TRBD1 (5 bases). Germline values: CDR1 SGHTA, CDR2 FQGTGA. CDR3 length equals 14 residues. V was shortened by 3 bases and J by 4 bases, with 9 bases between the two germline ends. CDR3 DNA: TGTGCCAGCAGCTTCCAGGGAAGCACCGGGGAGCTGTTTTTT. Its translation is CASSFQGSTGELFF. The whole variable domain, filled in from reference TRBV7-3 and TRBJ2-2, reads GAGVSQTPSNKVTEKGKYVELRCDPISGHTALYWYRQSLGQGPEFLIYFQGTGAADDSGLPNDRFFAVRPEGSVSTLKIQRTERGDSAVYLCASSFQGSTGELFFGEGSRLTVL.

The CDR3 here is CAISAGTGSLTYGYTF. The CDR3, as DNA: TGTGCCATCAGCGCCGGGACAGGGTCACTAACCTATGGCTACACCTTC. The chain carries TRBV10-3 and TRBJ1-2; 9 nucleotides match TRBD1. The CDR3 is made up of 16 amino acids. Germline CDR1 is ENHRY and CDR2 is SYGVKD. Trimming at V came to 6 bases and at J to 4 bases, leaving 12 bases not matched to a gene.

V and J are TRBV19 and TRBJ1-6, with a weak D call TRBD1 (6 bases). Germline CDR1 is LNHDA and CDR2 is SQIVND (reference sequence). This CDR3 has 14 amino acids. Deletions cut 3 bases from V and 9 bases from J, with 12 bases between. CDR3 nucleotide sequence: TGTGCCAGTAGTATTCAGGGGTCAGGTTCACCCCTCCACTTT. Its protein product is CASSIQGSGSPLHF.

The chain has TRBV7-2 and TRBJ2-7; D is unclear. The CDR3 length is 15 residues. Looked up from germline, CDR1 is SGHTA and CDR2 is FQGNSA. Trimming stripped 5 bases from V and 2 bases from J, with 16 bases between. The CDR3 DNA follows: TGTGCCAGCAGCAGGACCGGGCCCCGGGCCTACGAGCAGTACTTC. It specifies CASSRTGPRAYEQYF.

This chain joins TRBV7-9 and TRBJ2-7; D assignment may be TRBD1 or TRBD2 (5 bases each). The CDR3 is 18 residues long. Germline assignment: CDR1 SEHNR and CDR2 FQNEAQ (reference sequence). V lost 3 bases and J 0 bases, leaving 21 bases between the germline ends. The CDR3 region has the DNA TGTGCCAGCAGCTTGTTCCTATGGGACGGAGATCGCTCCTACGAGCAGTACTTC. This sequence encodes CASSLFLWDGDRSYEQYF.